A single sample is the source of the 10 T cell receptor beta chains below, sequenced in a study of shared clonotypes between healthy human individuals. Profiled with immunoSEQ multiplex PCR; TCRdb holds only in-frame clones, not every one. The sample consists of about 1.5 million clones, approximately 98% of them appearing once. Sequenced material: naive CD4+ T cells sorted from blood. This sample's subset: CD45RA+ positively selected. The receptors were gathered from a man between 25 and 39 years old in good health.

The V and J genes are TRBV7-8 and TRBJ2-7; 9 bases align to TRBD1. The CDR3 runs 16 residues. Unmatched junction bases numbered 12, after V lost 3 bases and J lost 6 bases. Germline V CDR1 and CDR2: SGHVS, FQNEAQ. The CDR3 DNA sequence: TGTGCCAGCAGCTTCTACACCGGGACAGGGTTCGGCGAGCAGTACTTC. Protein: CASSFYTGTGFGEQYF.

CDR3 loop: CASSLEGGTGHEKLFF. The CDR3 coding sequence is TGCGCCAGCAGCTTGGAGGGCGGGACAGGGCATGAAAAACTGTTTTTT. The J gene is TRBJ1-4, the V gene TRBV5-1; 9 bases align to TRBD1. In germline, CDR1 is SGHRS, CDR2 YFSETQ. The CDR3 covers 16 residues. V lost 0 bases to trimming and J lost 6 bases; unmatched junction nucleotides: 6.

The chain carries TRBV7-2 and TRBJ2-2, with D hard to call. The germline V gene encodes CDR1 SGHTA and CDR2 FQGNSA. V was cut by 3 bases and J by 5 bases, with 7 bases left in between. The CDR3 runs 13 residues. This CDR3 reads CASSFRMTGELFF. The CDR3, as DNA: TGTGCCAGCAGCTTTAGGATGACCGGGGAGCTGTTTTTT.

The CDR3 DNA sequence: TGCAGTGCTCAGCAGCGGGAGATTGTGTTCTTC. This gives the protein CSAQQREIVFF. The V gene is TRBV20-1, the J gene TRBJ2-1, with 8 bases that match TRBD2. The CDR3 is 11 amino acids. Germline V gene sequence: CDR1 DFQATT, CDR2 SNEGSKA (reference sequence). Germline trimming cut 5 bases from V and 15 bases from J; bases unmatched to any gene: 9.

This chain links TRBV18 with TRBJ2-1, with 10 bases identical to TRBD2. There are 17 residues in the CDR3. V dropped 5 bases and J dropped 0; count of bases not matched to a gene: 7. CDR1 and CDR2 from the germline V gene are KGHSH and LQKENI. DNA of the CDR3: TGTGCCAGCTCATCTTTACTAGCGGGAAGCTCCTACAATGAGCAGTTCTTC. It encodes CASSSLLAGSSYNEQFF.

This chain's CDR3 is CASSLALQSRGETQYF. The CDR3 DNA is TGTGCCAGCAGCTTAGCGCTACAGTCGAGGGGAGAGACCCAGTACTTC. The chain recombines TRBV7-9 with TRBJ2-5; D may match TRBD1 or TRBD2 (5 bases each). Trimming cost V 0 bases and J 4 bases, with 15 bases left between them. Germline V CDR1 and CDR2: SEHNR, FQNEAQ (reference sequence). The CDR3 has 16 amino acids.

CDR3 DNA sequence: TGTGCCTGGAGTACCCTAGCGGGACCCTACAATGAGCAGTTCTTC. It specifies CAWSTLAGPYNEQFF. The chain carries TRBV30 and TRBJ2-1, with 9 positions matching TRBD2. Germline CDR1 GTSNPN, CDR2 SVGIG (reference sequence). The V and J ends lost 2 bases and 2 bases, in that order; junction bases with no gene match: 4. The CDR3 contains 15 residues.

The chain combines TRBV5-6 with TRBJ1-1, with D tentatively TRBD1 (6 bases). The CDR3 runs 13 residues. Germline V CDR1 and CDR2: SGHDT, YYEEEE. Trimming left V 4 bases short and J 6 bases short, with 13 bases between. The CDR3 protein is CASSPLDSAEAFF. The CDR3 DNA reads TGTGCCAGCAGCCCCCTGGACAGCGCTGAAGCTTTCTTT.

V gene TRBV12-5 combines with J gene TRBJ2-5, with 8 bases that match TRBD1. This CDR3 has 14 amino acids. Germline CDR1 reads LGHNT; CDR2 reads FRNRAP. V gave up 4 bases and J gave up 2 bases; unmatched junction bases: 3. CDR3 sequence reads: CASGYGTGQETQYF. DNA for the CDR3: TGTGCTAGTGGTTACGGGACAGGACAAGAGACCCAGTACTTC.

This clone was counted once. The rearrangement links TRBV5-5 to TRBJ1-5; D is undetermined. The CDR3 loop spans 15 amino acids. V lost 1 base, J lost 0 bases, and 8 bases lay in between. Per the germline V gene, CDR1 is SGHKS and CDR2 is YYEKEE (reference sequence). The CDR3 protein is CASSLYGNSNQPQHF. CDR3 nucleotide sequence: TGTGCCAGCAGCTTGTACGGGAATAGCAATCAGCCCCAGCATTTT.